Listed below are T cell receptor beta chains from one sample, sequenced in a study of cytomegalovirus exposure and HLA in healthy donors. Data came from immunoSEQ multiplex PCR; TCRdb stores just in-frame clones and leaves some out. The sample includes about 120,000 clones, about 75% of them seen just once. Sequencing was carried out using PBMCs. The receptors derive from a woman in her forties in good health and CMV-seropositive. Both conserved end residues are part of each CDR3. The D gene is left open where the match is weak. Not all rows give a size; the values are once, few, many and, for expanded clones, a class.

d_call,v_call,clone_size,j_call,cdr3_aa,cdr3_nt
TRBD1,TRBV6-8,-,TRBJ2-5,CASRLGTGEFETQYF,TGTGCCAGCAGACTGGGGACAGGGGAATTCGAGACCCAGTACTTC
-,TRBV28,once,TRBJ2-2,CASSPRSELFF,TGTGCCAGCAGTCCCAGATCGGAGCTGTTTTTT
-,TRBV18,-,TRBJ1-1,CASSPFDRSVGTEAFF,TGTGCCAGCTCACCCTTTGACCGGAGCGTGGGCACTGAAGCTTTCTTT
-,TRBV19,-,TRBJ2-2,CARHKNTGELFF,TGTGCCAGGCACAAGAACACCGGGGAGCTGTTTTTT
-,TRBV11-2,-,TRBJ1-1,CASKFSGNTEAFF,TGTGCCAGCAAGTTTAGTGGGAACACTGAAGCTTTCTTT
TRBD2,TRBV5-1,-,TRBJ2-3,CASRGTSGSVDTQYF,TGCGCCAGCAGAGGGACTAGCGGAAGCGTAGATACGCAGTATTTT
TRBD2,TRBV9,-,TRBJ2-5,CASSVGTSGGFQETQYF,TGTGCCAGCAGCGTAGGGACTAGCGGGGGGTTCCAAGAGACCCAGTACTTC
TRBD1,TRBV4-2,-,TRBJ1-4,CASSPSPGTGNEKLFF,TGTGCCAGCAGCCCATCCCCCGGGACAGGGAATGAAAAACTGTTTTTT
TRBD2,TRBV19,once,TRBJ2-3,CATSGLAGGGSTDTQYF,TGTGCCACCTCGGGACTAGCGGGGGGAGGTAGCACAGATACGCAGTATTTT
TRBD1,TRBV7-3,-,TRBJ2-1,CASSSGQGVTFYNEQFF,TGTGCCAGCAGCTCAGGACAGGGGGTAACTTTCTACAATGAGCAGTTCTTC
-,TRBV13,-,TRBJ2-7,CASSYLGGEPYEQYF,TGTGCCAGCAGTTACTTAGGGGGGGAACCCTACGAGCAGTACTTC
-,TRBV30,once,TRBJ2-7,CAWSDGYEQYF,TGTGCCTGGAGTGACGGCTACGAGCAGTACTTC
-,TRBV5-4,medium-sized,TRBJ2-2,CASRQLGTGELFF,TGTGCCAGCAGACAGTTGGGCACCGGGGAGCTGTTTTTT
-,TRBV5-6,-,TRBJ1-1,CASSLSFLGDTEAFF,TGTGCCAGCAGCTTGAGTTTTCTCGGGGACACTGAAGCTTTCTTT
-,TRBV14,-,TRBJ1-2,CASSQTTADYGYTF,TGTGCCAGCAGCCAAACGACAGCAGACTATGGCTACACCTTC
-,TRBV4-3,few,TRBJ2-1,CASSQGGTRNEQFF,TGCGCCAGCAGCCAAGGGGGCACGAGGAATGAGCAGTTCTTC
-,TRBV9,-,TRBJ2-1,CASSVGQYNEQFF,TGTGCCAGCAGCGTAGGGCAATACAATGAGCAGTTCTTC
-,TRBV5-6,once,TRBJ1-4,CASSLYRTAPNEKLFF,TGTGCCAGCAGCTTGTACAGGACGGCTCCTAATGAAAAACTGTTTTTT
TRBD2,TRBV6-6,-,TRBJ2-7,CASSSGGYLLGYF,TGTGCCAGCAGTTCGGGGGGATATTTATTAGGATACTTC
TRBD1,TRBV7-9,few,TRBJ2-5,CASSPRDRGQETQYF,TGTGCCAGCAGCCCCCGGGACAGGGGCCAAGAGACCCAGTACTTC
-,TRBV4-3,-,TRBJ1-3,CASSPSAYSGNTIYF,TGCGCCAGCAGCCCGAGCGCCTATTCTGGAAACACCATATATTTT
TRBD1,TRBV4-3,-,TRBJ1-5,CASSQEGQEYSNQPQHF,TGCGCCAGCAGCCAAGAAGGACAGGAGTATAGCAATCAGCCCCAGCATTTT
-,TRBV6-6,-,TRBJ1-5,CASSGSQGEKPQHF,TGTGCCAGCTCCGGGTCACAGGGTGAAAAGCCCCAGCATTTT
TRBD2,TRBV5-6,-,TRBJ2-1,CASSRLRISTAGEQFF,TGTGCCAGCAGCCGACTTAGGATTTCAACGGCGGGAGAACAGTTCTTC
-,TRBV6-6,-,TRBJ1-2,CASSTEGYGYTF,TGTGCCAGCAGTACAGAGGGCTATGGCTACACCTTC
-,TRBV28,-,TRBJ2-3,CASSLSPDTQYF,TGTGCCAGCAGTTTATCTCCAGATACGCAGTATTTT
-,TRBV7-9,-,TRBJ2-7,CASSLGAGPYEQYF,TGTGCCAGCAGCTTAGGGGCGGGACCCTACGAGCAGTACTTC